This T cell receptor beta chain is drawn from a study of cytomegalovirus exposure and HLA in healthy donors. Study-wide results and limits: The study flagged about 150 TCR beta chains as cytomegalovirus-associated.

The PCR was carried out with 60 Vbeta primers and 13 Jbeta primers. Measured with immunoSEQ multiplex PCR; TCRdb has only the in-frame clones, and not every one. The sample records under 200,000 clones, around 85% being singletons. In regard to this clone: Its specificity is unknown.

V lost 3 bases, J lost 0 bases, and 9 bases stayed unmatched. The CDR3 totals 18 residues. Germline V gives CDR1 LGHNA, CDR2 YNFKEQ. At collection, donors were nominally healthy, but unrecorded immune exposures were probable. The sequence was obtained from a human donor in good health. V usage is TRBV4-2 and J usage is TRBJ2-2, with 8 bases identical to TRBD2. Sequenced sample: PBMCs. This CDR3 reads CASSQEAAGASNTGELFF. CDR3 DNA sequence: TGTGCCAGCAGCCAGGAGGCAGCGGGGGCCTCGAACACCGGGGAGCTGTTTTTT.